The present T cell receptor (beta chain) was sequenced within a study of T cells in Graves' hyperthyroidism and ophthalmopathy. A few counts support this clonotype. Trimming cost V 0 bases and J 0 bases, with 8 bases left between them. The CDR3 extends over 16 amino acids. Germline lookup yields CDR1 SNHLY and CDR2 FYNNEI. TCR beta CDR3 sequences were amplified from RNA transcripts. In the first-round RT-PCR of the TCR CDR3, the HTBI primer set was used. In TCRdb, the multiplex PCR reads were re-called with MiXCR into one record per CDR3 protein. The sample has more than 450,000 distinct CDR3 sequences, 12% to 15% seen once.

Sequencing used blood. This TCR was recovered from a woman aged 40 to 50 with Graves' hyperthyroidism. The genes are TRBV2 and TRBJ1-4, with D hard to call. DNA of the CDR3: TGTGCCAGCAGTGAAGCTATCCGGGCAACTAATGAAAAACTGTTTTTT. As protein: CASSEAIRATNEKLFF.